Listed here is a single T cell receptor beta chain. This specimen comes from a study of cytomegalovirus exposure and HLA in healthy donors. The study ran its PCR with 60 Vbeta and 13 Jbeta primers. TCRdb's table, derived via immunoSEQ multiplex PCR, lists solely in-frame clones and lacks some. The sample carries roughly 100,000 clones, 70% to 80% recorded once. The V segment lost 7 bases and the J segment 1 base; nucleotides outside the gene matches: 6. CDR3 length equals 14 residues. Per germline, CDR1 SQVTM and CDR2 ANQGSEA. This clonotype originated in a female donor in good health and CMV-seronegative. The sample taken for sequencing was PBMCs. V gene TRBV29-1 combines with J gene TRBJ2-2, with 7 nucleotides matching TRBD1. CDR3 sequence reads: CSATGAVNTGELFF. CDR3 DNA: TGCAGCGCCACAGGGGCCGTGAACACCGGGGAGCTGTTTTTT.